This T cell receptor (beta chain) is drawn from a study of T cells in Graves' hyperthyroidism and ophthalmopathy. The study, taken as a whole, reports: The blood repertoire included most of the expanded thyroid clonotypes above 0.001. Progression to ophthalmopathy was predicted a median of roughly 6.5 months early.

This clonotype showed up many times. Its antigen is undetermined. Regions amplified from RNA transcripts were the TCR beta CDR3 regions. First-round RT-PCR of the TCR CDR3 relied on the HTBI primer set. One entry per CDR3 protein results from TCRdb running MiXCR on the multiplex PCR reads. The sample carries over 700,000 distinct CDR3 sequences, roughly a sixth recorded once. Trimming took off 4 bases at V and 0 bases at J, with 10 bases between the two ends. Germline V lookup: CDR1 SGHRS, CDR2 YFSETQ. The CDR3 sequence is 14 residues long. Each patient was aged 18 to 65 and had newly diagnosed hyperthyroidism of under 2 months' duration.

This chain uses TRBV5-1 with TRBJ1-1; D not certain. Sequencing was done on a sample of blood. The sequence derives from a woman between 45 and 65 years old with Graves' hyperthyroidism that later progressed to Graves' ophthalmopathy. The CDR3 region has the DNA TGCGCCAGCAGCACCCTAATCATGAACACTGAAGCTTTCTTT. Its translation is CASSTLIMNTEAFF.